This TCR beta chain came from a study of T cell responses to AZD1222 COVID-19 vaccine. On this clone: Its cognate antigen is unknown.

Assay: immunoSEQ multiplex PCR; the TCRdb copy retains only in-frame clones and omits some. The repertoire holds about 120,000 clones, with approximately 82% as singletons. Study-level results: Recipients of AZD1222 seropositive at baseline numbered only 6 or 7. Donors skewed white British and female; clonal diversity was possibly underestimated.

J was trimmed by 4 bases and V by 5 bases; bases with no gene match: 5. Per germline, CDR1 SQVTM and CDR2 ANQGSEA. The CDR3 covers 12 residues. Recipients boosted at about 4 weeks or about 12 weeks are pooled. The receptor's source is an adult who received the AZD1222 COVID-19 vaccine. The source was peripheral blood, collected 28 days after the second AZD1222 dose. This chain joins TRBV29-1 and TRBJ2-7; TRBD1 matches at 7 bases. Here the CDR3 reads CSVRRGTYEQYF. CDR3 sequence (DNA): TGCAGCGTTCGCAGGGGGACGTACGAGCAGTACTTC.